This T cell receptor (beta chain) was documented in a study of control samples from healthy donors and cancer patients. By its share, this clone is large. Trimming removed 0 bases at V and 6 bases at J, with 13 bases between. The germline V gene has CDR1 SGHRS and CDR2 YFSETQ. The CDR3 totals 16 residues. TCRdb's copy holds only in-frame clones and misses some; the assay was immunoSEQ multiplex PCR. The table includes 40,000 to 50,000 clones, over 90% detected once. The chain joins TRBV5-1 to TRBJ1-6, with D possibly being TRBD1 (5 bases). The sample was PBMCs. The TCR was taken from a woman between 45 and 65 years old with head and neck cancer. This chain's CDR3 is CASSLGHGDLNSPLHF. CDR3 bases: TGCGCCAGCAGCTTGGGACACGGGGACCTTAATTCACCCCTCCACTTT.